This TCR beta chain was captured by sequencing in a study of post-analysis software for immune sequencing data. Study outcomes and limitations: Relative to controls, patients with multiple sclerosis showed significantly lower normalized Chao1 diversity. There were roughly five TRBV segments more frequent in patients than controls, and TRBV5-6, TRBV5-1 and TRBV20-1 were among them.

About this clonotype itself: Antigen: not known.

TCR beta cDNA libraries had unique molecular identifiers. Roughly 500,000 cDNA molecules were obtained per 1 to 10 million input T cells. One entry per CDR3 protein, called by TCRdb with MiXCR from the PCR reads. The repertoire includes about 570,000 distinct CDR3 sequences, approximately 34% of them detected once, and approximately 6% sits in the top ten. Germline V lookup: CDR1 LGHNT, CDR2 FRNRAP. V lost 1 base and J 5 bases, leaving 8 bases between the germline ends. The CDR3 is made up of 13 amino acids. The chain combines TRBV12-5 with TRBJ1-2; D unclear. The sample taken for sequencing was blood. The clonotype comes from a girl younger than 18 with multiple sclerosis. The CDR3 DNA reads as TGTGCTAGTGGTTTGGACGCTGGGTATGGCTACACCTTC. This gives the protein CASGLDAGYGYTF.